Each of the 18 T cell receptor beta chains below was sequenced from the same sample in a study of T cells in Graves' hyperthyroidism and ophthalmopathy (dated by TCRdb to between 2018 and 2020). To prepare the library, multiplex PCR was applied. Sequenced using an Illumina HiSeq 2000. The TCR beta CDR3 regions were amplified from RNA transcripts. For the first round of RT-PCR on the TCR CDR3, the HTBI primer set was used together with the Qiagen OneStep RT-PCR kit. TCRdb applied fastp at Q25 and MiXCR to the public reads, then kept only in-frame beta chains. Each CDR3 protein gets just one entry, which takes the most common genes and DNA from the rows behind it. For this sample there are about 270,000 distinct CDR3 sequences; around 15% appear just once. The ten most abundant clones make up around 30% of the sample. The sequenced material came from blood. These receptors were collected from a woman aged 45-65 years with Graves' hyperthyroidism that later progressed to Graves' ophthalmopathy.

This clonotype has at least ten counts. CDR3 coding DNA: TGCAGTGCTAGAGAAGAGGGACGCGGGTGGACTGAAGCTTTCTTT. It is translated as CSAREEGRGWTEAFF. V and J are TRBV20-1 and TRBJ1-1, with TRBD1 as a possible D gene (5 bases). CDR1 and CDR2 (germline): DFQATT, SNEGSKA (reference sequence). There are 15 residues in the CDR3. Trimming pared 0 bases from V and 5 bases from J, leaving 16 bases between.

The DNA of the CDR3 is TGTGCCAGCAGGACGACTAGCGGGACCTACGAGCAGTACTTC. Residues: CASRTTSGTYEQYF. V is TRBV2 and J is TRBJ2-7, with 11 positions matching TRBD2. The CDR3 covers 14 residues. Germline CDR1 SNHLY, CDR2 FYNNEI. The V gene end was trimmed by 6 bases and the J gene end by 2 bases; junction bases not matched to a gene: 3.

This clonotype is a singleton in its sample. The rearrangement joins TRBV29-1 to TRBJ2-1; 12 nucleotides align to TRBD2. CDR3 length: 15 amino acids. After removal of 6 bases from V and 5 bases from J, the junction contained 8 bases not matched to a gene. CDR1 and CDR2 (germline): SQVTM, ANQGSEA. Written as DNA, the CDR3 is TGCAGCGTACCACGACTAGCGGGAGACCACAATGAGCAGTTCTTC. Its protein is CSVPRLAGDHNEQFF.

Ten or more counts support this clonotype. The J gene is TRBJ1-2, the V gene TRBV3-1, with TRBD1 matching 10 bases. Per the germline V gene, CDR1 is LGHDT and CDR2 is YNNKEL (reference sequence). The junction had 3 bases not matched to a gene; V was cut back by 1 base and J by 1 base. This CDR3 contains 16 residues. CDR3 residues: CASSQGWTGGNYGYTF. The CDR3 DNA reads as TGTGCCAGCAGCCAAGGTTGGACAGGGGGTAACTATGGCTACACCTTC.

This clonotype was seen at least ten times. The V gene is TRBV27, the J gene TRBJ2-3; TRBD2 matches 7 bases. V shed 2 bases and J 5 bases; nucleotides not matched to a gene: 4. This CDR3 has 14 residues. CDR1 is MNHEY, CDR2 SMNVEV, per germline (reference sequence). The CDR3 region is CASSLRGEGDTQYF. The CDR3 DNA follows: TGTGCCAGCAGTTTACGAGGGGAGGGAGATACGCAGTATTTT.

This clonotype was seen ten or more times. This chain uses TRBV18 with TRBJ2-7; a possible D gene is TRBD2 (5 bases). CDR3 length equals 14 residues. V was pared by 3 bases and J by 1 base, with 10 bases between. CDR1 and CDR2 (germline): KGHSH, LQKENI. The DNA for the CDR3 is TGTGCCAGCTCACCTAGCCGGAGGTCCTACGAGCAGTACTTC. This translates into CASSPSRRSYEQYF.

CDR3 amino acids: CASRSGLAGGRETDTQYF. CDR3 nucleotide sequence: TGCGCCAGCAGGTCGGGACTAGCGGGAGGGAGAGAGACAGATACGCAGTATTTT. The rearrangement links TRBV4-1 to TRBJ2-3; 16 positions match TRBD2. J lost 3 bases, V lost 6 bases, and 9 bases had no gene match. This CDR3 spans 18 amino acids. The V gene's germline CDR1 is MGHRA and CDR2 YSYEKL.

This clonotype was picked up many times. The CDR3 here is CASSQESEAFF. CDR3 nucleotides: TGTGCCAGCAGCCAAGAATCCGAAGCTTTCTTT. The chain combines TRBV3-1 with TRBJ1-1, with no clear D. Germline CDR1 reads LGHDT; CDR2 reads YNNKEL (reference sequence). V was cut by 0 bases and J by 8 bases, with 4 bases left in between. The CDR3 has 11 residues.

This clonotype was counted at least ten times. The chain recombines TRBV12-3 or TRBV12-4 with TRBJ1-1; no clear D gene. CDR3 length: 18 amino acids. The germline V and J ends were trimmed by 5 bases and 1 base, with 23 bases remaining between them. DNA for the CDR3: TGTGCCAGCAGTGAATGGTGGGTGTGGGGAAATGCGAACACTGAAGCTTTCTTT. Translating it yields CASSEWWVWGNANTEAFF.

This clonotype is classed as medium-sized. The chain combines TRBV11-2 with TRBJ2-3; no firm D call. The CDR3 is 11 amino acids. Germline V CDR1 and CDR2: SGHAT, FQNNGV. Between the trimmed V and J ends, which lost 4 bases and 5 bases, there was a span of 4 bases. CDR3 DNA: TGTGCCAGCAGCTGGCGAGATACGCAGTATTTT. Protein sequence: CASSWRDTQYF.

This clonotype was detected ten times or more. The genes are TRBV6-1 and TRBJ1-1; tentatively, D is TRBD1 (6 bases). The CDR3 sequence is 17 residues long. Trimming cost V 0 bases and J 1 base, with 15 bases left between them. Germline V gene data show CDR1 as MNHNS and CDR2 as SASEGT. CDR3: CASSEAPRGRPNTEAFF. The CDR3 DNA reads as TGTGCCAGCAGTGAAGCGCCCAGGGGAAGACCGAACACTGAAGCTTTCTTT.

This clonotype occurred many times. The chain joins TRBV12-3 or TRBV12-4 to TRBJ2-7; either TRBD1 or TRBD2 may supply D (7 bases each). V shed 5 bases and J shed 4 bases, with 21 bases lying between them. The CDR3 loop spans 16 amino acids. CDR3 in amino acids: CASSPVGRTGTYEQYF. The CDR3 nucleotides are TGTGCCAGCAGTCCCGTCGGGAGGACAGGAACATACGAGCAGTACTTC.

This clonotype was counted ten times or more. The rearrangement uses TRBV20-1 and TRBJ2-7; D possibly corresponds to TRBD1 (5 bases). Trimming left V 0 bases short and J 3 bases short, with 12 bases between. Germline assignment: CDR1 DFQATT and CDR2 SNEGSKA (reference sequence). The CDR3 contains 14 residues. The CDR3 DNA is TGCAGTGCTAGAGATCCGCAGGGCGGCTACGAGCAGTACTTC. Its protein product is CSARDPQGGYEQYF.

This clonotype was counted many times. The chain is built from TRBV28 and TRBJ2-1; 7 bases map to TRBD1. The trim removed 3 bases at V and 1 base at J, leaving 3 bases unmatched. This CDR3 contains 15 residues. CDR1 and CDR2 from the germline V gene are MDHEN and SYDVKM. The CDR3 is CASSFRGQSYNEQFF. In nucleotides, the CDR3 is TGTGCCAGCAGTTTTAGGGGGCAATCCTACAATGAGCAGTTCTTC. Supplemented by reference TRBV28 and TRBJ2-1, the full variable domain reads DVKVTQSSRYLVKRTGEKVFLECVQDMDHENMFWYRQDPGLGLRLIYFSYDVKMKEKGDIPEGYSVSREKKERFSLILESASTNQTSMYLCASSFRGQSYNEQFFGPGTRLTVL.

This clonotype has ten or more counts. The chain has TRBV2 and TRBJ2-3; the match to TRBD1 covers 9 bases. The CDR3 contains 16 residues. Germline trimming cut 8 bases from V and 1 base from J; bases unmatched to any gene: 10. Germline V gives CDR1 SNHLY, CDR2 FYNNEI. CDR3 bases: TGTGCCAGCGACCAACAGGGGGCAAGGGGCACAGATACGCAGTATTTT. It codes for CASDQQGARGTDTQYF.

The CDR3 DNA sequence: TGTGCCAGTAGCCGAGCGGGACTGAGTGAGCAGTTCTTC. Translated: CASSRAGLSEQFF. This chain connects TRBV19 to TRBJ2-1; 7 bases match TRBD2. Per germline, CDR1 LNHDA and CDR2 SQIVND (reference sequence). The junction had 8 bases not matched to a gene; V was cut back by 6 bases and J by 9 bases. This CDR3 is 13 amino acids long.

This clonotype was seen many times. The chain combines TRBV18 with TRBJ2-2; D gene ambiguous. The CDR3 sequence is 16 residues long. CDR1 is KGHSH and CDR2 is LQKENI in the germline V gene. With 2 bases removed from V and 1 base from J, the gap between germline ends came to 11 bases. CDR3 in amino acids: CASSPGGLLNTGELFF. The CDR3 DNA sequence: TGTGCCAGCTCACCAGGTGGTTTACTGAACACCGGGGAGCTGTTTTTT.

The CDR3 coding sequence is TGTGCCAGCACTGAAGGGGGCATCACTGAAGCTTTCTTT. Translated: CASTEGGITEAFF. The chain combines TRBV27 with TRBJ1-1, with 7 nucleotides matching TRBD1. Germline CDR1 reads MNHEY; CDR2 reads SMNVEV (reference sequence). The CDR3 sequence is 13 residues long. The V gene end was trimmed by 7 bases and the J gene end by 4 bases; junction bases not matched to a gene: 6.